This T cell receptor beta chain stems from a study of cytomegalovirus exposure and HLA in healthy donors. PCR amplification relied on 60 Vbeta primers (plus 13 Jbeta primers). Generated by immunoSEQ multiplex PCR, the TCRdb table keeps only in-frame clones and is missing some. The sample consists of about 260,000 clones, approximately 84% of them appearing once. The J segment lost 0 bases and the V segment lost 6 bases, leaving 1 base of the junction unmatched. The germline CDR1 and CDR2 sequences are MDHEN and SYDVKM. The CDR3 is made up of 15 amino acids. Sequenced sample: PBMCs. V is TRBV28 and J is TRBJ2-6, with 8 bases fitting TRBD1. This TCR derives from a woman in her thirties or forties in good health and CMV-seropositive. CDR3: CASSTGGSGANVLTF. The CDR3, as DNA: TGTGCCAGCAGCACAGGGGGCTCTGGGGCCAACGTCCTGACTTTC.